A single sample is the source of the 29 T cell receptor beta chains below, sequenced in a study of beta chain features in type 1 diabetes. Whole-study findings and limits: Among patients with Type 1 diabetes, TCRB CDR3s were moderately but significantly shorter in every one of the four CD4+ subsets.

The antigens of these receptors remain unknown. Every bit of the isolated RNA underwent reverse transcription, so sequencing read expressed TCRB transcripts. Repertoires were generated with immunoSEQ multiplex PCR, while TCRdb's copy carries only in-frame clones and drops some. The data show tens of thousands of clones, 68% seen once. Specimen: stem cell memory CD4+ T cells from blood. All receptors derive from a woman in her thirties or forties with type 1 diabetes.

The V call is TRBV19, the J call TRBJ1-1, with a possible D match to TRBD1 (5 bases). Germline V gene data show CDR1 as LNHDA and CDR2 as SQIVND (reference sequence). This CDR3 is built from 16 residues. Between the trimmed V and J ends, which lost 6 bases and 3 bases, there was a span of 20 bases. As DNA, the CDR3 is TGTGCCAGTAGCCCGCCTTTTGGGGCCAGGGACACTGAAGCTTTCTTT. Residues: CASSPPFGARDTEAFF.

This chain uses TRBV7-2 with TRBJ1-1, with 9 bases lining up with TRBD1. The CDR3 covers 13 residues. V was clipped by 6 bases and J by 4 bases; unmatched bases: 3. Germline lookup yields CDR1 SGHTA and CDR2 FQGNSA. The chain's CDR3 is CASRTTGGTEAFF. Here the CDR3 DNA reads TGTGCCAGCAGAACGACAGGGGGCACTGAAGCTTTCTTT. Together with reference TRBV7-2 and TRBJ1-1, the CDR3 gives the full variable domain: GAGVSQSPSNKVTEKGKDVELRCDPISGHTALYWYRQSLGQGLEFLIYFQGNSAPDKSGLPSDRFSAERTGGSVSTLTIQRTQQEDSAVYLCASRTTGGTEAFFGQGTRLTVV.

This chain links TRBV27 with TRBJ1-1, with D perhaps TRBD1 (5 bases). This CDR3 region has 14 residues. Germline V CDR1 and CDR2: MNHEY, SMNVEV (reference sequence). Trimming took 2 bases from V and 1 from J, leaving 8 bases between them. The CDR3 nucleotides read TGTGCCAGCAGTTTACGAAGGGGGAACACTGAAGCTTTCTTT. Translating it yields CASSLRRGNTEAFF.

This chain links TRBV4-2 with TRBJ1-3; D uncertain. CDR3 size: 16 residues. Trimming removed 0 bases from V and 3 bases from J, with 12 bases in between. CDR1 is LGHNA and CDR2 is YNFKEQ in the germline V gene. Here the CDR3 DNA reads TGTGCCAGCAGCCAAGAATACAGCCGATTTGGAAACACCATATATTTT. Amino acids: CASSQEYSRFGNTIYF.

The chain joins TRBV4-1 to TRBJ1-5; D is unclear. The V and J ends lost 0 bases and 2 bases respectively, with 11 bases between them. Looked up from germline, CDR1 is MGHRA and CDR2 is YSYEKL. This CDR3 has 16 residues. The CDR3, as DNA: TGCGCCAGCAGCCAAGAGGAGGGAGGCGGCAATCAGCCCCAGCATTTT. Translation: CASSQEEGGGNQPQHF.

DNA for the CDR3: TGTGCCACCAGCAGAGGTCCCGACGAGCAGTACTTC. Protein: CATSRGPDEQYF. This chain links TRBV15 with TRBJ2-7; D is unresolved. The CDR3 sequence is 12 residues long. Germline CDR1 reads LNHNV; CDR2 reads YYDKDF (reference sequence). The V end was cut by 1 base, the J end by 5 bases, with 6 bases between. Supplemented by reference TRBV15 and TRBJ2-7, the full variable domain reads DAMVIQNPRYQVTQFGKPVTLSCSQTLNHNVMYWYQQKSSQAPKLLFHYYDKDFNNEADTPDNFQSRRPNTSFCFLDIRSPGLGDTAMYLCATSRGPDEQYFGPGTRLTVT.

The rearrangement joins TRBV6-5 to TRBJ1-2, with 7 bases matching TRBD1. CDR1 is MNHEY and CDR2 is SVGAGI in the germline V gene. The V and J ends lost 2 bases and 4 bases, in that order; junction bases with no gene match: 4. The CDR3 runs to 14 residues. Here the CDR3 reads CASSYGGQLYGYTF. Written as DNA, the CDR3 is TGTGCCAGCAGTTACGGGGGACAGCTCTATGGCTACACCTTC.

The chain is built from TRBV7-9 and TRBJ1-1; 7 bases map to TRBD1. V was clipped by 3 bases and J by 3 bases; unmatched bases: 4. Germline CDR1 SEHNR, CDR2 FQNEAQ (reference sequence). This CDR3 contains 14 residues. CDR3 coding DNA: TGTGCCAGCAGCTTTGGGACAGTAGACACTGAAGCTTTCTTT. Residues: CASSFGTVDTEAFF.

The chain is built from TRBV7-2 and TRBJ2-7, with 10 bases aligning to TRBD1. The CDR3 is 15 residues long. Germline lookup yields CDR1 SGHTA and CDR2 FQGNSA. The V and J ends lost 5 bases and 5 bases, in that order; junction bases with no gene match: 9. The CDR3 DNA sequence: TGTGCCAGCAGCCAAACCGGGACAGGGGTCAACGAGCAGTACTTC. Protein product: CASSQTGTGVNEQYF.

This clone was counted between two and nine times. V and J are TRBV6-6 and TRBJ1-1; no firm D call. Germline V CDR1 and CDR2: MNHNY, SVGAGI (reference sequence). Deletions cut 4 bases from V and 3 bases from J, with 6 bases between. The CDR3 consists of 12 residues. The CDR3 loop is CASSFTDTEAFF. DNA for the CDR3: TGTGCCAGCAGTTTTACAGACACTGAAGCTTTCTTT.

This clone was seen more than once but under ten times. V usage is TRBV9 and J usage is TRBJ1-1; 9 nucleotides align to TRBD1. Germline CDR1 is SGDLS and CDR2 is YYNGEE. The CDR3 is made up of 17 amino acids. Germline trimming cut 3 bases from V and 7 bases from J; bases unmatched to any gene: 16. The CDR3 bases are TGTGCCAGCAGCGGAACCACCGGGACAGGGCTTGTGGGTGAAGCTTTCTTT. Protein product: CASSGTTGTGLVGEAFF.

The chain carries TRBV5-1 and TRBJ1-4; the D gene is possibly TRBD1 (6 bases). CDR1 is SGHRS and CDR2 is YFSETQ in the germline V gene. This CDR3 is built from 18 residues. The ends were cut back, 4 bases at V and 8 bases at J, with 27 bases in the middle. The CDR3 loop is CASSAFGARTEVGEKLFF. Written as DNA, the CDR3 is TGCGCCAGCAGCGCGTTCGGGGCGCGGACAGAGGTGGGGGAAAAACTGTTTTTT.

The rearrangement uses TRBV4-2 and TRBJ1-1, with 8 positions matching TRBD1. Germline values: CDR1 LGHNA, CDR2 YNFKEQ. After removal of 6 bases from V and 2 bases from J, the junction contained 5 bases not matched to a gene. This CDR3 spans 14 amino acids. The CDR3 reads CASSWTGQNTEAFF. CDR3 DNA: TGTGCCAGCAGTTGGACAGGGCAAAACACTGAAGCTTTCTTT.

This sequence joins TRBV15 and TRBJ1-3; no clear D. Trimming cost V 11 bases and J 0 bases, with 8 bases left between them. The CDR3 extends over 12 amino acids. CDR1 and CDR2 from the germline V gene are LNHNV and YYDKDF (reference sequence). CDR3 DNA: TGTGCCGCTGCGGGCTCTGGAAACACCATATATTTT. Its translation: CAAAGSGNTIYF.

The CDR3 loop is CASSLFSGTGLPGELFF. The CDR3 bases are TGTGCCAGCAGCTTATTTTCCGGGACAGGGCTTCCCGGGGAGCTGTTTTTT. This chain joins TRBV7-2 and TRBJ2-2; 9 positions match TRBD1. This CDR3 is 17 amino acids long. The V and J ends lost 2 bases and 6 bases, in that order; junction bases with no gene match: 10. Germline V gene lookup returns CDR1 SGHTA and CDR2 FQGNSA.

The gene calls are TRBV7-2 and TRBJ1-1, with D perhaps TRBD1 (5 bases). Trimming stripped 7 bases from V and 0 bases from J, with 12 bases between. In germline, CDR1 is SGHTA, CDR2 FQGNSA. The CDR3 is 14 residues long. CDR3 sequence reads: CASTAGPVNTEAFF. CDR3 coding DNA: TGTGCCAGCACCGCGGGACCGGTGAACACTGAAGCTTTCTTT.

V and J are TRBV28 and TRBJ2-7; D is ambiguous. The CDR3 loop spans 10 amino acids. Trimming took off 5 bases at V and 4 bases at J, with 3 bases between the two ends. Germline CDR1 MDHEN, CDR2 SYDVKM. The CDR3 sequence: CASSLYEQYF. The CDR3 DNA is TGTGCCAGCAGTCTGTACGAGCAGTACTTC. Drawing the rest from reference TRBV28 and TRBJ2-7, the complete variable domain is DVKVTQSSRYLVKRTGEKVFLECVQDMDHENMFWYRQDPGLGLRLIYFSYDVKMKEKGDIPEGYSVSREKKERFSLILESASTNQTSMYLCASSLYEQYFGPGTRLTVT.

The CDR3 coding sequence is TGTGCCAGCAGCTTAAAACTAGCGCTCTACAATGAGCAGTTCTTC. This sequence encodes CASSLKLALYNEQFF. The rearrangement links TRBV7-3 to TRBJ2-1, with 7 bases aligning to TRBD2. Germline trimming cut 1 base from V and 3 bases from J; bases unmatched to any gene: 3. The CDR3 is 15 residues long. CDR1 SGHTA and CDR2 FQGTGA come from the germline V gene.

The V call is TRBV19, the J call TRBJ1-4; D is perhaps TRBD1 (6 bases). The CDR3 totals 17 residues. The germline V gene has CDR1 LNHDA and CDR2 SQIVND (reference sequence). V was trimmed by 6 bases and J by 4 bases, leaving 21 bases between them. Here the CDR3 reads CASRSFYRDTRNEKLFF. As DNA, the CDR3 is TGTGCCAGTAGATCTTTTTACCGGGACACACGTAATGAAAAACTGTTTTTT.

This clone was observed once. The V gene is TRBV6-6, the J gene TRBJ1-1, with TRBD1 matching 8 bases. The CDR3 runs 15 residues. With 6 bases clipped from V and 4 bases from J, the junction kept 10 bases outside the gene matches. The germline gives CDR1 MNHNY, CDR2 SVGAGI (reference sequence). The DNA of the CDR3 is TGTGCCAGCAGAATCCCAGGGGGCGGTGGCACTGAAGCTTTCTTT. It codes for CASRIPGGGGTEAFF.

The rearrangement joins TRBV11-3 to TRBJ2-1; 8 bases map to TRBD1. With V trimmed by 5 bases and J by 8 bases, 5 bases remained unmatched. CDR1 and CDR2 (germline): SGHNT, YENEEA. This CDR3 comprises 13 residues. Here the CDR3 reads CASSANRGDEQFF. CDR3 nucleotide sequence: TGTGCCAGCAGCGCCAACAGGGGGGATGAGCAGTTCTTC.

The V gene is TRBV28, the J gene TRBJ1-2; tentative D call: TRBD1 (5 bases). Germline V gives CDR1 MDHEN, CDR2 SYDVKM. The CDR3 contains 17 residues. Trimming removed 4 bases at V and 1 base at J, with 19 bases between. CDR3 amino acids: CASSSGGSDSHNYGYTF. The CDR3 DNA is TGTGCCAGCAGTTCGGGGGGATCGGACTCTCATAACTATGGCTACACCTTC.

The CDR3 here is CASSYERGEAFF. The CDR3 bases are TGTGCCAGCAGTTACGAAAGAGGAGAAGCTTTCTTT. The chain recombines TRBV6-6 with TRBJ1-1; D gene unclear. This CDR3 is built from 12 residues. V lost 2 bases and J 8 bases, leaving 9 bases between the germline ends. Per germline, CDR1 MNHNY and CDR2 SVGAGI (reference sequence).

This chain joins TRBV28 and TRBJ2-1; a possible D gene is TRBD2 (6 bases). Germline V CDR1 and CDR2: MDHEN, SYDVKM. With 4 bases removed from V and 6 bases from J, the gap between germline ends came to 16 bases. The CDR3 length is 15 residues. DNA for the CDR3: TGTGCCAGCAGTTCCTTAGCGGTAGGATCCAATGAGCAGTTCTTC. Residues: CASSSLAVGSNEQFF.

The chain joins TRBV19 to TRBJ2-2; D call uncertain. The CDR3 loop spans 15 amino acids. The germline V and J ends were trimmed by 7 bases and 0 bases, with 12 bases remaining between them. In germline, CDR1 is LNHDA, CDR2 SQIVND (reference sequence). The CDR3 loop is CASTIDTPNTGELFF. CDR3 coding DNA: TGTGCCAGTACAATTGACACGCCGAACACCGGGGAGCTGTTTTTT.

V is TRBV7-3 and J is TRBJ1-2; 9 nucleotides align to TRBD1. Per germline, CDR1 SGHTA and CDR2 FQGTGA. The CDR3 consists of 14 residues. V lost 3 bases to trimming and J lost 3 bases; unmatched junction nucleotides: 2. The CDR3 protein is CASSFDRGDYGYTF. The CDR3 nucleotides are TGTGCCAGCAGCTTCGACAGGGGGGACTATGGCTACACCTTC.

The chain links TRBV7-9 to TRBJ1-1; 7 nucleotides match TRBD1. With 3 bases clipped from V and 11 bases from J, the junction kept 18 bases outside the gene matches. This CDR3 has 16 amino acids. CDR1 and CDR2 from the germline V gene are SEHNR and FQNEAQ (reference sequence). CDR3 coding DNA: TGTGCCAGCAGCTTTACTCAGGGGGAGACTCTCCCTCTGGCTTTCTTT. Translating it yields CASSFTQGETLPLAFF.

The chain links TRBV18 to TRBJ1-6, with TRBD1 matching over 7 bases. This CDR3 has 17 amino acids. J was trimmed by 5 bases and V by 3 bases; bases with no gene match: 10. Germline V CDR1 and CDR2: KGHSH, LQKENI. The CDR3 DNA reads TGTGCCAGCTCACCTTTGGGGGGACAGCATAATAATTCACCCCTCCACTTT. This translates into CASSPLGGQHNNSPLHF. Full variable domain (remainder filled in from reference TRBV18 and TRBJ1-6): NAGVMQNPRHLVRRRGQEARLRCSPMKGHSHVYWYRQLPEEGLKFMVYLQKENIIDESGMPKERFSAEFPKEGPSILRIQQVVRGDSAAYFCASSPLGGQHNNSPLHFGNGTRLTVT.

The chain uses TRBV7-9 and TRBJ1-5, with D tentatively TRBD1 (6 bases). Germline CDR1 and CDR2: SEHNR and FQNEAQ (reference sequence). V lost 3 bases and J lost 6, with 12 bases in between. The CDR3 is made up of 14 amino acids. In DNA form, the CDR3 reads TGTGCCAGCAGCTTTCAAGGGGGAAGTCAGCCCCAGCATTTT. It specifies CASSFQGGSQPQHF.